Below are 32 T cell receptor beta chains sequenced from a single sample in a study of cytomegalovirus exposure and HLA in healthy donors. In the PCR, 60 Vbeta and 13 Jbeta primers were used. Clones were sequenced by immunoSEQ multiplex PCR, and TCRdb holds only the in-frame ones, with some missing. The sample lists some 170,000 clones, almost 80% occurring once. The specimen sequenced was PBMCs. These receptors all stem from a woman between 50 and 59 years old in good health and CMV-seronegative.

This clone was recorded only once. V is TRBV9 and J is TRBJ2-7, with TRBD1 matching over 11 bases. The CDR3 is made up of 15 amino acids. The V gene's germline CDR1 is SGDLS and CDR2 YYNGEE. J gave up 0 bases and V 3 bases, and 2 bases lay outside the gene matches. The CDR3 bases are TGTGCCAGCAGCGACGGGACAGGGGGCTCCTACGAGCAGTACTTC. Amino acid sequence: CASSDGTGGSYEQYF.

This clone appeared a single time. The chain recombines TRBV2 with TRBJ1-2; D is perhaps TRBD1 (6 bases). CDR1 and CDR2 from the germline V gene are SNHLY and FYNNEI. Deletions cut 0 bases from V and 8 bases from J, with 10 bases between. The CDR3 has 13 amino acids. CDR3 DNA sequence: TGTGCCAGCAGTGAAGCGGGGGCTGAAGGCTACACCTTC. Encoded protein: CASSEAGAEGYTF.

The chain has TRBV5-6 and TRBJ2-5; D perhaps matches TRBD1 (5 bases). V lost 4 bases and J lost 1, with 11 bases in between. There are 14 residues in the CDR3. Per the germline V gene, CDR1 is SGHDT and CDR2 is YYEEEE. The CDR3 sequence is CASSRTPTQETQYF. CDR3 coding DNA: TGTGCCAGCAGCAGGACACCAACCCAAGAGACCCAGTACTTC.

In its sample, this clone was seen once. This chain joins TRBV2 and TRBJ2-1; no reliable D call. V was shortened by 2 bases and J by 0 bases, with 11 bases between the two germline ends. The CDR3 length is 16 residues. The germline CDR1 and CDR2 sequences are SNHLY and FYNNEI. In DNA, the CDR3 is TGTGCCAGCAGTGAATTTGGCGGAAGCTCCTACAATGAGCAGTTCTTC. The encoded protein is CASSEFGGSSYNEQFF.

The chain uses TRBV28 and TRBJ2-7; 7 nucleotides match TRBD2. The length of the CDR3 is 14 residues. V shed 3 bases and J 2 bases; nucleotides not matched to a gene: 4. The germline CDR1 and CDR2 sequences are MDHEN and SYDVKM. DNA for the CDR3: TGTGCCAGCAGTTTTGGGAGGGGAACCTACGAGCAGTACTTC. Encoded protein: CASSFGRGTYEQYF.

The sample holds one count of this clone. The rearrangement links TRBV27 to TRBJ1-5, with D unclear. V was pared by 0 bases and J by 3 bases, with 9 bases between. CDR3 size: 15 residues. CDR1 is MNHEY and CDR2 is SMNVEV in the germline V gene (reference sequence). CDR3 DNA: TGTGCCAGCAGTTTATCGAGAGGGCCCAATCAGCCCCAGCATTTT. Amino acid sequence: CASSLSRGPNQPQHF.

This CDR3 is CASTSPYSPKGGNQPQHF. CDR3 nucleotides: TGTGCCAGCACCTCACCGTATAGTCCCAAGGGGGGCAATCAGCCCCAGCATTTT. This sequence joins TRBV14 and TRBJ1-5; D perhaps matches TRBD1 (6 bases). The CDR3 loop spans 18 amino acids. The germline CDR1 and CDR2 sequences are SGHDN and FVKESK. Between the trimmed V and J ends, which lost 7 bases and 2 bases, there was a span of 24 bases.

The CDR3 region has the DNA TGTGCCAGCCTGCCCCTAGTTACGGCCACAGATACGCAGTATTTT. It codes for CASLPLVTATDTQYF. The V and J genes are TRBV28 and TRBJ2-3; no reliable D call. The CDR3 runs to 15 residues. Trimming removed 8 bases at V and 2 bases at J, with 17 bases between. CDR1 and CDR2 (germline): MDHEN, SYDVKM.

The CDR3 reads CASSVQGARLGSYGYTF. The DNA for the CDR3 is TGTGCCAGCAGCGTACAGGGGGCGCGTTTAGGTTCCTATGGCTACACCTTC. The J gene is TRBJ1-2, the V gene TRBV11-2; 9 bases match TRBD1. The ends lost 5 bases at V and 4 bases at J; junction bases unmatched: 14. CDR3 length: 17 residues. Per germline, CDR1 SGHAT and CDR2 FQNNGV. The full variable domain, in which reference TRBV11-2 and TRBJ1-2 provide the parts outside the CDR3, is EAGVAQSPRYKIIEKRQSVAFWCNPISGHATLYWYQQILGQGPKLLIQFQNNGVVDDSQLPKDRFSAERLKGVDSTLKIQPAKLEDSAVYLCASSVQGARLGSYGYTFGSGTRLTVV.

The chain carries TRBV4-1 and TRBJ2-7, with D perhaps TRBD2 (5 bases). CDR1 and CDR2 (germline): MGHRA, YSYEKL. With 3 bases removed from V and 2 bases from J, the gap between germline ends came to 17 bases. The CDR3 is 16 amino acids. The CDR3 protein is CASSQVVARGAYEQYF. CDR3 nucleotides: TGCGCCAGCAGCCAGGTTGTAGCCCGGGGAGCCTACGAGCAGTACTTC.

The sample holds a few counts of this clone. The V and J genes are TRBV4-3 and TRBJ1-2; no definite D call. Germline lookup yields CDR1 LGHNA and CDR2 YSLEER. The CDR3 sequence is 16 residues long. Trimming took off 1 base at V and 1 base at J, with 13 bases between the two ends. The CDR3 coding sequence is TGCGCCAGCAGCCAAGGAAACGGAGAGCTTAACTATGGCTACACCTTC. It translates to CASSQGNGELNYGYTF.

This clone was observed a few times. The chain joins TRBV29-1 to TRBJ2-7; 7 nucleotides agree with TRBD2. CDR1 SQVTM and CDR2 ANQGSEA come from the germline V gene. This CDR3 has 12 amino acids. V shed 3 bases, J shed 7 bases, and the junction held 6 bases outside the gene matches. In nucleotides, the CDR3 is TGCAGCGTTGATGGGCTAGCGGAGGAGCAGTACTTC. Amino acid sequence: CSVDGLAEEQYF.

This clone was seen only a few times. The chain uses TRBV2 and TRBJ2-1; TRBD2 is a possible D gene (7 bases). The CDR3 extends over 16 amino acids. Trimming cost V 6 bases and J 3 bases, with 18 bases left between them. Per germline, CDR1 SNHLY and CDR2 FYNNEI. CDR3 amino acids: CASRGWGGTDYNEQFF. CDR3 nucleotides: TGTGCCAGCAGAGGGTGGGGGGGCACTGACTACAATGAGCAGTTCTTC.

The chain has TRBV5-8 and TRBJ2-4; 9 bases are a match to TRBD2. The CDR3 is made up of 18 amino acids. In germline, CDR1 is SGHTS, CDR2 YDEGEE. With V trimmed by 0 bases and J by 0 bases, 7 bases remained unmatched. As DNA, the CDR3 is TGTGCCAGCAGCTTGGTTTGGCTAGCGGGGATAGCCAAAAACATTCAGTACTTC. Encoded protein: CASSLVWLAGIAKNIQYF.

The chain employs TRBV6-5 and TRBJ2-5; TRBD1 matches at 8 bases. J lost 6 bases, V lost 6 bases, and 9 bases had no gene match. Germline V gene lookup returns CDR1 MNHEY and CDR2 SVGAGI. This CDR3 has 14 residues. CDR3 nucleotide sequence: TGTGCCAGCAGCCTCTCAGGGGGCTTGAAGACCCAGTACTTC. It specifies CASSLSGGLKTQYF.

The CDR3: CASTIRRSAGAKQETQYF. In DNA, the CDR3 is TGTGCCAGCACCATCCGGAGGTCAGCGGGGGCGAAACAAGAGACCCAGTACTTC. V usage is TRBV7-9 and J usage is TRBJ2-5, with 8 bases fitting TRBD2. Looked up from germline, CDR1 is SEHNR and CDR2 is FQNEAQ (reference sequence). This CDR3 spans 18 amino acids. The V and J ends lost 7 bases and 2 bases, in that order; junction bases with no gene match: 18.

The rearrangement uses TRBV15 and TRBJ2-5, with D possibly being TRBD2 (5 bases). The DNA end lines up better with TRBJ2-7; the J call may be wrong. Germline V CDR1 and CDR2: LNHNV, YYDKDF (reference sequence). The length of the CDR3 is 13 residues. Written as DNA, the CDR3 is TGTGCCACCAGCGCAAAGAGAGGGTACGAGCAGTACTTC. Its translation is CATSAKRGYEQYF.

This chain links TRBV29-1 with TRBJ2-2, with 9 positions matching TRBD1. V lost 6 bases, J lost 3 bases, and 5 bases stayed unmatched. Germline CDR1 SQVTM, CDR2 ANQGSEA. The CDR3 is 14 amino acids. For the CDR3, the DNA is TGCAGCGTGGACAGGGGTCTGGACACCGGGGAGCTGTTTTTT. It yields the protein CSVDRGLDTGELFF.

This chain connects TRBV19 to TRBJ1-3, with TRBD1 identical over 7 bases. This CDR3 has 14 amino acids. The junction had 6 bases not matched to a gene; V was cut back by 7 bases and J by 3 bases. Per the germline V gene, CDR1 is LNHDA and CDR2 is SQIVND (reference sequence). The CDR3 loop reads CASKLGQIGNTIYF. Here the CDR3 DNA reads TGTGCCAGTAAACTGGGACAGATTGGAAACACCATATATTTT.

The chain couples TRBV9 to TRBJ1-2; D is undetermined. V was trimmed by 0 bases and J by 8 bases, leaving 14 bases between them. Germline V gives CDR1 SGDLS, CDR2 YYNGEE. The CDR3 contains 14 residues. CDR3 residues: CASSVEMNYMGYTF. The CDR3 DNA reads TGTGCCAGCAGCGTAGAGATGAACTATATGGGCTACACCTTC.

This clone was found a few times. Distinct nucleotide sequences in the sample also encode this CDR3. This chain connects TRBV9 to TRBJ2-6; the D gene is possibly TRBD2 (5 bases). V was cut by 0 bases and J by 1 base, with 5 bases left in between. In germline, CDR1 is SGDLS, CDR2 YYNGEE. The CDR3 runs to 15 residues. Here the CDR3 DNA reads TGTGCCAGCAGCGTAGGAGGGTCTGGGGCCAACGTCCTGACTTTC. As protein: CASSVGGSGANVLTF.

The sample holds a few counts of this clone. CDR3 DNA: TGCAGTGCTAAGACTAGCGGGAGTAAGTACTTC. This codes for CSAKTSGSKYF. The gene calls are TRBV20-1 and TRBJ2-7, with 12 bases identical to TRBD2. Germline loops: CDR1 DFQATT, CDR2 SNEGSKA (reference sequence). V lost 4 bases and J lost 11; bases outside the gene matches: 3. The CDR3 contains 11 residues.

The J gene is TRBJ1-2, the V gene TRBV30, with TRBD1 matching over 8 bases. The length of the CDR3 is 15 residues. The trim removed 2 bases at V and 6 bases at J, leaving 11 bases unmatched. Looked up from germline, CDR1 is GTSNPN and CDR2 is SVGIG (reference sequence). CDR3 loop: CAWSTSHRGRNGYTF. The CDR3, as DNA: TGTGCCTGGAGTACCTCCCACAGGGGGAGAAATGGCTACACCTTC. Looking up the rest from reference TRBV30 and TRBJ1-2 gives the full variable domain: SQTIHQWPATLVQPVGSPLSLECTVEGTSNPNLYWYRQAAGRGLQLLFYSVGIGQISSEVPQNLSASRPQDRQFILSSKKLLLSDSGFYLCAWSTSHRGRNGYTFGSGTRLTVV.

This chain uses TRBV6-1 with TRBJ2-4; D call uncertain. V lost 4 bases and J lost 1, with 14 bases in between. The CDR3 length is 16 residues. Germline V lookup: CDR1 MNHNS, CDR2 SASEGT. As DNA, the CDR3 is TGTGCCAGCAGTGGAGAGGCGAAGAAGGCCAAAAACATTCAGTACTTC. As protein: CASSGEAKKAKNIQYF.

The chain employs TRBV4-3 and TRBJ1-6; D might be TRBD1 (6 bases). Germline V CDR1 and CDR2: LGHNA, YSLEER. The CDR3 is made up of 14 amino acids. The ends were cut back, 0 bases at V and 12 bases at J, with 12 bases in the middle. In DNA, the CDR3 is TGCGCCAGCAGCCAAGATATCCAGGGGAAACCCCTCCACTTT. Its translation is CASSQDIQGKPLHF.

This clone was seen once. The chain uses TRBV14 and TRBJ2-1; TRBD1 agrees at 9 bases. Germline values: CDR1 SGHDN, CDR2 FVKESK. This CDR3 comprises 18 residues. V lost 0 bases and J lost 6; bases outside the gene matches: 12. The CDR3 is CASSQEGLGQGWVNEQFF. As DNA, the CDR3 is TGTGCCAGCAGCCAAGAAGGTTTGGGACAGGGATGGGTCAATGAGCAGTTCTTC.

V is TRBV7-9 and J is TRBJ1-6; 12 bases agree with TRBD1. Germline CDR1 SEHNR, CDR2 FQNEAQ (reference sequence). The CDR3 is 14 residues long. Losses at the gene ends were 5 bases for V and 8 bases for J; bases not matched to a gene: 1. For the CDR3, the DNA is TGTGCCAGCAGCCGGGACAGGGGGCATTCACCCCTCCACTTT. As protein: CASSRDRGHSPLHF.

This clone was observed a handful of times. CDR3 sequence: CASSRDRGYGYTF. CDR3 sequence (DNA): TGTGCCAGCAGTCGGGACAGGGGGTATGGCTACACCTTC. The J gene is TRBJ1-2, the V gene TRBV28; 11 bases agree with TRBD1. The J segment lost 5 bases and the V segment lost 5 bases, leaving 1 base of the junction unmatched. The CDR3 is 13 amino acids. Germline CDR1 reads MDHEN; CDR2 reads SYDVKM.

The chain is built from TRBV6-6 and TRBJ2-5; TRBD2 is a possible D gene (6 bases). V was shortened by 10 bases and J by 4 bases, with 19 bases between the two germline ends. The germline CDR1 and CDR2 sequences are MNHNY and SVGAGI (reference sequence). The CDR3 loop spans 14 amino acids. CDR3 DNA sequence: TGTGCCATTCGGCGGGGTACCCAGGGAGAGACCCAGTACTTC. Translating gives CAIRRGTQGETQYF.

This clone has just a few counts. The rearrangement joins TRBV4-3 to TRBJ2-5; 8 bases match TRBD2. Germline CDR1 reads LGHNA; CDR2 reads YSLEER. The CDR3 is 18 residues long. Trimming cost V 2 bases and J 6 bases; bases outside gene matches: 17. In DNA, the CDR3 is TGCGCCAGCAGCCAATTCCCACCGGGACTAGAGGGTTTGCAGACCCAGTACTTC. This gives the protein CASSQFPPGLEGLQTQYF.

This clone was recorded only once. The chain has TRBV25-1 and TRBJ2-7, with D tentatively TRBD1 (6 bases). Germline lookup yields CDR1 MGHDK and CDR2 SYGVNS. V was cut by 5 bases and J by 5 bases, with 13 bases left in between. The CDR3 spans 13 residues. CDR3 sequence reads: CASSIVDSNEQYF. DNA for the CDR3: TGTGCCAGCAGTATCGTGGACAGCAACGAGCAGTACTTC.

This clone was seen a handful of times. The CDR3 loop is CASSFGGNQPQHF. CDR3 DNA: TGTGCCAGCAGCTTCGGGGGTAATCAGCCCCAGCATTTT. The chain carries TRBV11-2 and TRBJ1-5; a possible D gene is TRBD1 (5 bases). V lost 3 bases to trimming and J lost 4 bases, with 7 bases between them. Looked up from germline, CDR1 is SGHAT and CDR2 is FQNNGV. This CDR3 comprises 13 residues. Full variable domain (missing parts from reference TRBV11-2 and TRBJ1-5): EAGVAQSPRYKIIEKRQSVAFWCNPISGHATLYWYQQILGQGPKLLIQFQNNGVVDDSQLPKDRFSAERLKGVDSTLKIQPAKLEDSAVYLCASSFGGNQPQHFGDGTRLSIL.